The present T cell receptor (beta chain) was sequenced within a study of blood T cells in healthy people across ages. Study observations and caveats: Naive CD4+ cell counts and diversity both ran higher in long-lived than in aged donors.

This clonotype was detected only a few times. What it binds is unknown. The CDR3 consists of 16 residues. Germline CDR1 is SGHVS and CDR2 is FNYEAQ. Using a J-beta primer mix together with a sample-barcoded 5' primer, a second PCR was run for about 6 to 11 cycles. A single record per CDR3 protein comes from TCRdb applying MiXCR to the 5' RACE reads. The data show roughly 800,000 distinct CDR3 sequences, with around 25% seen just once and under 4.5% held by the top ten. Another study also made use of these data, one on T cells of mothers and their children. That study reports: In each mother, TCR beta CDR3 reads exceeded 8.5 million; in each child, they numbered a few million. Slightly higher but non-significant overlap marked related mother-child pairs versus unrelated pairs.

The rearrangement uses TRBV7-6 and TRBJ2-1; D is undetermined. The J call may be wrong; the DNA end is better matched by TRBJ2-5. This clonotype was obtained from a boy aged 5-17 years in good health. Source material: blood. The CDR3 DNA sequence: TGTGCCAGCAGCTTAGCGGTCCTAGTCGAGACGGAGACCCAGTACTTC. Translation gives CASSLAVLVETETQYF.